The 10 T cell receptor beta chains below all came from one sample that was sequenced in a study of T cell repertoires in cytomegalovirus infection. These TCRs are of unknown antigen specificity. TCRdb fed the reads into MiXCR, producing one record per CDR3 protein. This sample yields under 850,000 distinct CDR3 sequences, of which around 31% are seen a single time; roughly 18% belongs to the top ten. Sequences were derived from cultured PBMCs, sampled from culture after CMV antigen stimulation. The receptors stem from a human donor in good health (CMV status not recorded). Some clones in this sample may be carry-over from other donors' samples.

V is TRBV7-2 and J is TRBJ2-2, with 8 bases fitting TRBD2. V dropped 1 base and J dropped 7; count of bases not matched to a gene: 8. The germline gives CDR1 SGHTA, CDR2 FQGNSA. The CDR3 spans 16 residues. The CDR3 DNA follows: TGTGCCAGCAGCTTAGGCCTCGGGAGGGCCGGCGGGGAGCTGTTTTTT. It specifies CASSLGLGRAGGELFF. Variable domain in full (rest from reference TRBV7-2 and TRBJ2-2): GAGVSQSPSNKVTEKGKDVELRCDPISGHTALYWYRQSLGQGLEFLIYFQGNSAPDKSGLPSDRFSAERTGGSVSTLTIQRTQQEDSAVYLCASSLGLGRAGGELFFGEGSRLTVL.

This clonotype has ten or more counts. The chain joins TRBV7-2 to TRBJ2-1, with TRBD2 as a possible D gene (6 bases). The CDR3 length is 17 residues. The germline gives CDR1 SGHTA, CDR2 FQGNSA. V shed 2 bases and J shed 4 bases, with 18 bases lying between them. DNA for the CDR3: TGTGCCAGCAGCTTATTGTGGCGGGGACCCCTATACAATGAGCAGTTCTTC. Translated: CASSLLWRGPLYNEQFF.

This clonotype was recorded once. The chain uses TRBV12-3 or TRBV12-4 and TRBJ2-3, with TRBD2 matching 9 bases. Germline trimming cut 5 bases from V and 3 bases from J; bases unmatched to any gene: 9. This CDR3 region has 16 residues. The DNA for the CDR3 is TGTGCCAGCAGTCCTTACTTAGCGGGGGTGACAGATACGCAGTATTTT. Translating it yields CASSPYLAGVTDTQYF.

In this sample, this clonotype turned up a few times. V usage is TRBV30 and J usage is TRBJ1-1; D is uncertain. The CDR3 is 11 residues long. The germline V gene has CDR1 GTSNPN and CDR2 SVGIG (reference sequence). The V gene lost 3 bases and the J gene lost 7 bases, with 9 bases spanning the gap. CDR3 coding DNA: TGTGCCTGGAGCGCTCAGGTTGAAGCTTTCTTT. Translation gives CAWSAQVEAFF.

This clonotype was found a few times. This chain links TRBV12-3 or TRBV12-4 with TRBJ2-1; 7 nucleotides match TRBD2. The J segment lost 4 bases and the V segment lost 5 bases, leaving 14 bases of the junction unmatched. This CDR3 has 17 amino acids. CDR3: CASSPPSGVTQYNEQFF. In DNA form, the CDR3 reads TGTGCCAGCAGTCCCCCCAGCGGGGTTACACAATACAATGAGCAGTTCTTC.

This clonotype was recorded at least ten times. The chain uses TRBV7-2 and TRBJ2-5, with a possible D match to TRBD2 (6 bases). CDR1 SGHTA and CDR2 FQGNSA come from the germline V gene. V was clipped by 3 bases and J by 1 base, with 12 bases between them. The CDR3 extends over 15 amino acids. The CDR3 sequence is CASSLSPGGQETQYF. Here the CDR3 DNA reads TGTGCCAGCAGCTTGAGTCCCGGGGGCCAAGAGACCCAGTACTTC.

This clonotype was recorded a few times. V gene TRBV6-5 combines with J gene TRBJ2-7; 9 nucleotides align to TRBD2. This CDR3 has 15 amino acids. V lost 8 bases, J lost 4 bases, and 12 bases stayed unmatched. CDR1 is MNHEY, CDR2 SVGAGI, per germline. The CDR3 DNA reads TGTGCCAGCCACCGGGGAGCGGGGGGTTTGTACGAGCAGTACTTC. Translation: CASHRGAGGLYEQYF.

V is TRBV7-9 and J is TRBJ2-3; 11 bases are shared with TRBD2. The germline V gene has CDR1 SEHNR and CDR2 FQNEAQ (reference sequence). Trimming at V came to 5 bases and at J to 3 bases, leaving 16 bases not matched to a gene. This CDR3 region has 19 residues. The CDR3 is CASSTITGTSGHKTDTQYF. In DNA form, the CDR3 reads TGTGCCAGCAGCACAATTACAGGGACTAGCGGCCACAAAACAGATACGCAGTATTTT. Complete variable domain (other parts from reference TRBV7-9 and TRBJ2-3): DTGVSQNPRHKITKRGQNVTFRCDPISEHNRLYWYRQTLGQGPEFLTYFQNEAQLEKSRLLSDRFSAERPKGSFSTLEIQRTEQGDSAMYLCASSTITGTSGHKTDTQYFGPGTRLTVL.

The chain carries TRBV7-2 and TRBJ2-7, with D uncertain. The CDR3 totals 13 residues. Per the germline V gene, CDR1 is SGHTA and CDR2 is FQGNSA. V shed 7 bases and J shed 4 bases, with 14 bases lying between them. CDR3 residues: CASTRVDLYEQYF. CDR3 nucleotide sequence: TGTGCCAGCACCCGGGTGGATTTATACGAGCAGTACTTC.

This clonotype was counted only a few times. CDR3 DNA sequence: TGTGCCAGTAGTGAGACAGTTGGGGAGACCCAGTACTTC. Its protein is CASSETVGETQYF. The chain couples TRBV19 to TRBJ2-5, with D possibly TRBD1 on 5 matching bases. Germline V gene data show CDR1 as LNHDA and CDR2 as SQIVND (reference sequence). The V and J ends lost 5 bases and 5 bases respectively, with 12 bases between them. The CDR3 sequence is 13 residues long.